The 9 T cell receptor beta chains below come from one sample, sequenced in a study of blood T cell repertoires in COVID-19. Measured with immunoSEQ multiplex PCR; TCRdb has only the in-frame clones, and not every one. The sample has about 280,000 clones, 70% to 90% seen once. Material: peripheral blood. These receptors originate from a man aged 18-30 years with active or convalescent COVID-19.

The chain uses TRBV6-5 and TRBJ2-7, with 11 positions matching TRBD2. Germline V gives CDR1 MNHEY, CDR2 SVGAGI. V dropped 6 bases and J dropped 13; count of bases not matched to a gene: 5. The CDR3 is 11 amino acids. This CDR3 reads CASSAGTSGYF. The CDR3 DNA reads as TGTGCCAGCAGCGCCGGGACTAGCGGTTACTTC.

The chain links TRBV12-3 or TRBV12-4 to TRBJ2-2; D is unclear. Trimming shortened V by 6 bases and J by 0 bases, and 5 bases separated the two germline ends. CDR3 length: 13 amino acids. CDR3 amino acids: CASSHTNTGELFF. Written as DNA, the CDR3 is TGTGCCAGCAGCCACACGAACACCGGGGAGCTGTTTTTT.

This clone was seen a single time. The genes are TRBV9 and TRBJ2-7; TRBD1 agrees at 7 bases. The J segment lost 2 bases and the V segment lost 2 bases, leaving 4 bases of the junction unmatched. Germline V gene lookup returns CDR1 SGDLS and CDR2 YYNGEE. This CDR3 comprises 14 residues. The CDR3 coding sequence is TGTGCCAGCAGCGTGACCGGGACAGCCTACGAGCAGTACTTC. As protein: CASSVTGTAYEQYF.

The genes are TRBV5-1 and TRBJ2-7; TRBD1 matches 10 bases. J gave up 6 bases and V 4 bases, and 7 bases lay outside the gene matches. The CDR3 consists of 14 residues. Germline CDR1 SGHRS, CDR2 YFSETQ. The CDR3 loop is CASSTGTGDGEQYF. Written as DNA, the CDR3 is TGCGCCAGCAGCACCGGGACAGGGGACGGCGAGCAGTACTTC.

The chain links TRBV5-6 to TRBJ1-4; TRBD1 might be the D (6 bases). The CDR3 has 13 residues. V dropped 2 bases and J dropped 8 bases, with 10 bases sitting between them. In germline, CDR1 is SGHDT, CDR2 YYEEEE. CDR3 residues: CASSFRGAEKLFF. The CDR3 DNA reads TGTGCCAGCAGCTTCAGGGGCGCGGAAAAACTGTTTTTT.

The CDR3 spells CASSLNAGQGRDTQYF. For the CDR3, the DNA is TGTGCCAGCAGCTTAAACGCGGGACAGGGGAGAGATACGCAGTATTTT. The V gene is TRBV7-3, the J gene TRBJ2-3; 10 positions agree with TRBD1. The CDR3 covers 16 residues. V dropped 1 base and J dropped 5; count of bases not matched to a gene: 6. Germline CDR1 and CDR2: SGHTA and FQGTGA.

The chain uses TRBV12-3 or TRBV12-4 and TRBJ1-2; D is undetermined. CDR3 length equals 13 residues. The ends were cut back, 2 bases at V and 6 bases at J, with 10 bases in the middle. CDR3 region: CASSLSGSDGYTF. CDR3 nucleotides: TGTGCCAGCAGTTTATCGGGGTCTGATGGCTACACCTTC.

The rearrangement uses TRBV10-3 and TRBJ1-1; 7 bases fit TRBD1. Unmatched junction bases numbered 2, after V lost 2 bases and J lost 5 bases. Germline assignment: CDR1 ENHRY and CDR2 SYGVKD. CDR3 length: 13 amino acids. The CDR3 is CAISEPRGTEAFF. The CDR3 DNA is TGTGCCATCAGTGAGCCCAGGGGGACTGAAGCTTTCTTT.

The genes are TRBV6-5 and TRBJ2-7; D is uncertain. This CDR3 spans 16 amino acids. Trimming shortened V by 0 bases and J by 3 bases, and 15 bases separated the two germline ends. The germline CDR1 and CDR2 sequences are MNHEY and SVGAGI. CDR3 residues: CASSYSFGDSSYEQYF. DNA of the CDR3: TGTGCCAGCAGTTACTCGTTTGGAGACTCAAGCTACGAGCAGTACTTC.